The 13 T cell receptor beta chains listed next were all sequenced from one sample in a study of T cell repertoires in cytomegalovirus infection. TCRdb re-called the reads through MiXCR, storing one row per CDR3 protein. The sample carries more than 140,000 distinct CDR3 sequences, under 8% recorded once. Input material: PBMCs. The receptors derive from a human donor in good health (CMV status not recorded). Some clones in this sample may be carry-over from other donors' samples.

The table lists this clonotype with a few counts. CDR3 loop: CSVSFGFANTEAFF. CDR3 bases: TGCAGCGTTTCCTTTGGGTTCGCGAACACTGAAGCTTTCTTT. This sequence joins TRBV29-1 and TRBJ1-1; D unresolved. Germline V gene data show CDR1 as SQVTM and CDR2 as ANQGSEA. CDR3 length equals 14 residues. Trimming stripped 5 bases from V and 1 base from J, with 14 bases between.

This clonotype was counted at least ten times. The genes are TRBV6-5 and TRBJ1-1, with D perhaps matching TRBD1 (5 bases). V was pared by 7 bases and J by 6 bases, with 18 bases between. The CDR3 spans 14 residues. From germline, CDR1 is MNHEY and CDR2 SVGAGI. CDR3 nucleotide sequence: TGTGCCAGCACCCCTGAGGGGCGAGGGTCTGAAGCTTTCTTT. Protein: CASTPEGRGSEAFF.

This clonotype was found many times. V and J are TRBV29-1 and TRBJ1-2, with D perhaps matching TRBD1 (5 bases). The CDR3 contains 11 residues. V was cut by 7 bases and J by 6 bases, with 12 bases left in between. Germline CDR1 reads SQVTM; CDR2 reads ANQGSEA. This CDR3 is CSAAWGDGYTF. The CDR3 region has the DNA TGCAGCGCCGCCTGGGGGGATGGCTACACCTTC.

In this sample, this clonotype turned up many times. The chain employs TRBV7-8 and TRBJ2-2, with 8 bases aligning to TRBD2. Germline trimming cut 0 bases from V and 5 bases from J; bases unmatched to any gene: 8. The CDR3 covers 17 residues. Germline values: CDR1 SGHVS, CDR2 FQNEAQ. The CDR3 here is CASSLARRLARTGELFF. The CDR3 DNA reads TGTGCCAGCAGCTTAGCGCGTCGACTAGCGAGGACCGGGGAGCTGTTTTTT.

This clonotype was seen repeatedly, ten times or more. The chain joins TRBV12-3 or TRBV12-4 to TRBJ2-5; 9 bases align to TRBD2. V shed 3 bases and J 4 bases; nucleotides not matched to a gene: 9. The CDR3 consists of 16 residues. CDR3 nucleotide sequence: TGTGCCAGCAGTTTGTTTACAGGAGCGGGAGGAGAGACCCAGTACTTC. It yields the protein CASSLFTGAGGETQYF.

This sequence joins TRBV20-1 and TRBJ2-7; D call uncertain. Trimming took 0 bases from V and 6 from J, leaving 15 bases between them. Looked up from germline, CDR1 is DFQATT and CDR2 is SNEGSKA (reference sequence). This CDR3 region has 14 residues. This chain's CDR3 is CSARDPRTPGEQYF. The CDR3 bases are TGCAGTGCTAGAGATCCTCGTACCCCTGGCGAGCAGTACTTC.

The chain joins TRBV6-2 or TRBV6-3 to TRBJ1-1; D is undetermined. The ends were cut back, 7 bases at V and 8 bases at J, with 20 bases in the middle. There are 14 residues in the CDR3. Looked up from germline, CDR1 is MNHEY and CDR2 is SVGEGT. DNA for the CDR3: TGTGCCAGCACCCACGGAGCCAGGATCTCCGAAGCTTTCTTT. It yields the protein CASTHGARISEAFF.

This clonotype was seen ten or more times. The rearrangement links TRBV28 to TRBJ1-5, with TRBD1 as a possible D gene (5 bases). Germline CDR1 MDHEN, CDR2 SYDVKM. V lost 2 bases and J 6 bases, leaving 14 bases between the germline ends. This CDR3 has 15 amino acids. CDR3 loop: CASSLRSWGTQPQHF. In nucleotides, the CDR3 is TGTGCCAGCAGTTTAAGGTCGTGGGGGACTCAGCCCCAGCATTTT.

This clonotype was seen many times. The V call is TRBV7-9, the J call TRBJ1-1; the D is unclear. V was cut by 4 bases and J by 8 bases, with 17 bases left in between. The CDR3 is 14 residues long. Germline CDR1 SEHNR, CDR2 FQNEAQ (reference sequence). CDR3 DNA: TGTGCCAGCAGCTCCCTCAGAGGTGGACGAGAAGCTTTCTTT. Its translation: CASSSLRGGREAFF.

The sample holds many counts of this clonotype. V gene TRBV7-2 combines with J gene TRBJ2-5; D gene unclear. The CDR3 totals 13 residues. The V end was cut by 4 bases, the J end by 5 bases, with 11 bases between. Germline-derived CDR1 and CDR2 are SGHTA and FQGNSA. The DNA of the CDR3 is TGTGCCAGCAGCTCCCCACAGAGGGAGACCCAGTACTTC. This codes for CASSSPQRETQYF. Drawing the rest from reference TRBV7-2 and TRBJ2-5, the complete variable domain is GAGVSQSPSNKVTEKGKDVELRCDPISGHTALYWYRQSLGQGLEFLIYFQGNSAPDKSGLPSDRFSAERTGGSVSTLTIQRTQQEDSAVYLCASSSPQRETQYFGPGTRLLVL.

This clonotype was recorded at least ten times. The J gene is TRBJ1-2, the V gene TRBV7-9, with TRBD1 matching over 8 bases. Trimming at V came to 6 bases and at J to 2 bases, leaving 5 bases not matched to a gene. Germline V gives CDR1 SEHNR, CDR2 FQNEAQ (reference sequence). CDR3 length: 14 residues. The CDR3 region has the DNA TGTGCCAGCAGTCCTCGGACAGGGAACTATGGCTACACCTTC. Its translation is CASSPRTGNYGYTF.

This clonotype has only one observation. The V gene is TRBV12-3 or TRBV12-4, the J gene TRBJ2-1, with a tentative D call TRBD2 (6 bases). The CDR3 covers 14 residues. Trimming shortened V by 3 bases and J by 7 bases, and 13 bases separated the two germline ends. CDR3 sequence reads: CASSFWGAGNEQFF. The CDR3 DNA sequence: TGTGCCAGCAGTTTTTGGGGCGCGGGGAATGAGCAGTTCTTC.

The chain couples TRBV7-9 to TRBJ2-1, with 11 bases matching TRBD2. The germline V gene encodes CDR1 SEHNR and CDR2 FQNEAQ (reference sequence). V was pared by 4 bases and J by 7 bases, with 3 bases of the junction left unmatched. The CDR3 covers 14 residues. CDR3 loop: CASSWGLAENEQFF. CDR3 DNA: TGTGCCAGCAGCTGGGGACTAGCGGAAAATGAGCAGTTCTTC.